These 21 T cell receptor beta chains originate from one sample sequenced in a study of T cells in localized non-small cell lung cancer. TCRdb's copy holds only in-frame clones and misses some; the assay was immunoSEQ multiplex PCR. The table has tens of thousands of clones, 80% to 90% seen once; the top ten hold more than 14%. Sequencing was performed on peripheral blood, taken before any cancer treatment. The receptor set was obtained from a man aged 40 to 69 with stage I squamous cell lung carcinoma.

CDR3 sequence: CATYRGTEAFF. The CDR3 DNA is TGTGCCACCTACAGGGGAACTGAAGCTTTCTTT. The rearrangement joins TRBV10-3 to TRBJ1-1; 7 bases align to TRBD1. From germline, CDR1 is ENHRY and CDR2 SYGVKD. V dropped 10 bases and J dropped 5; count of bases not matched to a gene: 4. CDR3 length equals 11 residues.

Here the CDR3 DNA reads TGTGCCAGCTCACCTTCCGGGACCTACGAGCAGTACTTC. Its protein is CASSPSGTYEQYF. V and J are TRBV18 and TRBJ2-7, with a possible D match to TRBD2 (5 bases). V was trimmed by 3 bases and J by 2 bases, leaving 8 bases between them. The CDR3 is made up of 13 amino acids. Germline V gene lookup returns CDR1 KGHSH and CDR2 LQKENI.

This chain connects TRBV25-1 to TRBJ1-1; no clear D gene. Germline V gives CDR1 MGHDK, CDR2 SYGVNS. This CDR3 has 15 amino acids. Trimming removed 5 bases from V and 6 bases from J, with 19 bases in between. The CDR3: CASSPPGSLQAEAFF. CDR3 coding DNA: TGTGCCAGCAGTCCCCCCGGCAGCCTCCAGGCTGAAGCTTTCTTT.

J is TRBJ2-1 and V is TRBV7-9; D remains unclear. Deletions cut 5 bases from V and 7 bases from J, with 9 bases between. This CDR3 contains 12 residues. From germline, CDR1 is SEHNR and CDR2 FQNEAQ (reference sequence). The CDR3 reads CASSRESNEQFF. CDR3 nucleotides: TGTGCCAGCAGCCGAGAATCGAATGAGCAGTTCTTC. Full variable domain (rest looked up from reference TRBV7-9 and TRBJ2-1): DTGVSQNPRHKITKRGQNVTFRCDPISEHNRLYWYRQTLGQGPEFLTYFQNEAQLEKSRLLSDRFSAERPKGSFSTLEIQRTEQGDSAMYLCASSRESNEQFFGPGTRLTVL.

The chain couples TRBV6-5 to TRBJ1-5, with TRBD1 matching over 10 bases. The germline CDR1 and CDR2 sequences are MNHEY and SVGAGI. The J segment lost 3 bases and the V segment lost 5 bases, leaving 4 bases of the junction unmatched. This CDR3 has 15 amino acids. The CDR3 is CASSRDRGTNQPQHF. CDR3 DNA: TGTGCCAGCAGTCGGGACAGGGGTACCAATCAGCCCCAGCATTTT.

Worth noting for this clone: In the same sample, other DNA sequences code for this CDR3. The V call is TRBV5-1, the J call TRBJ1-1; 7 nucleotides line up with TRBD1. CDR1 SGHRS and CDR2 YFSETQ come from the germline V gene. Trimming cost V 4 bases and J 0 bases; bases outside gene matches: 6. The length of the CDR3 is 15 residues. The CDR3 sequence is CASSLQQGMNTEAFF. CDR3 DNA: TGCGCCAGCAGCCTCCAACAGGGGATGAACACTGAAGCTTTCTTT. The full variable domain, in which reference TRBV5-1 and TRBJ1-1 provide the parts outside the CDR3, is KAGVTQTPRYLIKTRGQQVTLSCSPISGHRSVSWYQQTPGQGLQFLFEYFSETQRNKGNFPGRFSGRQFSNSRSEMNVSTLELGDSALYLCASSLQQGMNTEAFFGQGTRLTVV.

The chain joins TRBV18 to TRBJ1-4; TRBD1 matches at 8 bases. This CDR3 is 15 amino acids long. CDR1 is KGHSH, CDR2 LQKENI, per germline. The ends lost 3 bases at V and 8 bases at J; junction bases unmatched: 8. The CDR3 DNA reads TGTGCCAGCTCACCGCAAGGAGACAGGGGAGAAAAACTGTTTTTT. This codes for CASSPQGDRGEKLFF.

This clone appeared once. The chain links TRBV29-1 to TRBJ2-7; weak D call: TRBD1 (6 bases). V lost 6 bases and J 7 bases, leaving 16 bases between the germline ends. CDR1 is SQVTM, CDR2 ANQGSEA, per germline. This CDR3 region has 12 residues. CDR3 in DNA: TGCAGCGTGGGGGCGGGCGGTGGTGAGCAGTACTTC. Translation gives CSVGAGGGEQYF.

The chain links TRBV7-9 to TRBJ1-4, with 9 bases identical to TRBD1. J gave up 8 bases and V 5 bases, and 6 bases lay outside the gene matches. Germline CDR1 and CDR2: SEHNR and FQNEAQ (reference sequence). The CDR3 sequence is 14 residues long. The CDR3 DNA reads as TGTGCCAGCAGCCTGGGACAGGGATGGGAAAAACTGTTTTTT. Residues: CASSLGQGWEKLFF.

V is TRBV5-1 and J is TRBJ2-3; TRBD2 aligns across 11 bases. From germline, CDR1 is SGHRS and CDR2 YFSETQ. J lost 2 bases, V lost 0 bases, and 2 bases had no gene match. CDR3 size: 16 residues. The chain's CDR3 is CASSLELAGATDTQYF. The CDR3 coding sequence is TGCGCCAGCAGCTTGGAACTAGCGGGGGCCACAGATACGCAGTATTTT.

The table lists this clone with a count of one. CDR3 coding DNA: TGTGCCAGCAGCCAAGTGGGGAGCTATGGCTACACCTTC. This codes for CASSQVGSYGYTF. The chain couples TRBV14 to TRBJ1-2, with D hard to call. Germline loops: CDR1 SGHDN, CDR2 FVKESK. This CDR3 contains 13 residues. The V gene lost 1 base and the J gene lost 4 bases, with 7 bases spanning the gap.

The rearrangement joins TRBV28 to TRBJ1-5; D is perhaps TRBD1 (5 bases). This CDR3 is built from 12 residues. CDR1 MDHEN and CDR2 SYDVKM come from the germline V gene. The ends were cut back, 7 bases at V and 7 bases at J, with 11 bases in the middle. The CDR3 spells CASNSGYQPQHF. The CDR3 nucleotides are TGTGCCAGCAATTCAGGGTACCAGCCCCAGCATTTT.

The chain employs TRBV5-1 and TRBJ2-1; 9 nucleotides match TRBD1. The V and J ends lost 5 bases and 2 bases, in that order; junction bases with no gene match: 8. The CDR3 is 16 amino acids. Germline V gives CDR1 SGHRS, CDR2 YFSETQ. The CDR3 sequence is CASSNGQGPTYNEQFF. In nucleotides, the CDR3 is TGCGCCAGCAGTAACGGACAGGGGCCAACCTACAATGAGCAGTTCTTC.

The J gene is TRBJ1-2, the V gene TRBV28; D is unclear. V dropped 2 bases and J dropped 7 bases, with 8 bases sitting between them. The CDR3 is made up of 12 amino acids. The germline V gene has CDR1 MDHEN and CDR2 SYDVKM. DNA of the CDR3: TGTGCCAGCAGTTTAGTTGGGTTTGGCTACACCTTC. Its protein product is CASSLVGFGYTF.

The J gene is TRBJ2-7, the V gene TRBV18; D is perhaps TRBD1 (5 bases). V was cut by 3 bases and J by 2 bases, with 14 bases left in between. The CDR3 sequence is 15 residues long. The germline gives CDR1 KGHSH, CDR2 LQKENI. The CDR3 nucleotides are TGTGCCAGCTCACCTCTTTTACAGGTAGCCTACGAGCAGTACTTC. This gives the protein CASSPLLQVAYEQYF.

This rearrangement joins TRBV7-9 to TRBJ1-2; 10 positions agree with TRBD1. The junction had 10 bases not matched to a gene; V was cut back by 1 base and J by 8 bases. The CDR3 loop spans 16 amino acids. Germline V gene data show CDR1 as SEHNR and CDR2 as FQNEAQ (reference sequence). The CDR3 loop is CASSLDSAGQGKGYTF. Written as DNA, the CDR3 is TGTGCCAGCAGCTTAGATTCAGCGGGACAGGGGAAAGGCTACACCTTC. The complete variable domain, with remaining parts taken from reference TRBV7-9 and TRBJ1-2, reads DTGVSQNPRHKITKRGQNVTFRCDPISEHNRLYWYRQTLGQGPEFLTYFQNEAQLEKSRLLSDRFSAERPKGSFSTLEIQRTEQGDSAMYLCASSLDSAGQGKGYTFGSGTRLTVV.

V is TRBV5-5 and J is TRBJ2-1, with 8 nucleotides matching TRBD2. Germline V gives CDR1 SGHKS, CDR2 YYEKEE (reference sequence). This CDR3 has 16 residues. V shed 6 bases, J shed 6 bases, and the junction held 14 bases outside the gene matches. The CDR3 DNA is TGTGCCAGCACCTCCAGGACTAGCATGGCTGTCAATGAGCAGTTCTTC. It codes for CASTSRTSMAVNEQFF.

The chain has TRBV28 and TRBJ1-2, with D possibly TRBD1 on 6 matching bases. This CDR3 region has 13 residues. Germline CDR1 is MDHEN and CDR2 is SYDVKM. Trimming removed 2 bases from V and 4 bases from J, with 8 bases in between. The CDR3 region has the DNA TGTGCCAGCAGTTTAAGCAGGGGCTATGGCTACACCTTC. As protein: CASSLSRGYGYTF.

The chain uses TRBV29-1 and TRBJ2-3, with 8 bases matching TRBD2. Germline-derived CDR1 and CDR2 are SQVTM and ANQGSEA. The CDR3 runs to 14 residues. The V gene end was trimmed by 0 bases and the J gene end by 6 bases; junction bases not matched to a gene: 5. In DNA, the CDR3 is TGCAGCGTTGAAGATCCAGCGGGGGAGGATACGCAGTATTTT. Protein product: CSVEDPAGEDTQYF.

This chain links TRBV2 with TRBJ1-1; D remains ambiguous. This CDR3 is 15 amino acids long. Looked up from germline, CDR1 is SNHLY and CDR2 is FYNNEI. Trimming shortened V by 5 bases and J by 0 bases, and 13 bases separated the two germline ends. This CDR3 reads CASSTAGSVNTEAFF. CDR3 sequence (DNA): TGTGCCAGCAGTACCGCGGGGAGCGTGAACACTGAAGCTTTCTTT.

CDR3 nucleotides: TGTGCCAGCAGTGCGAGGTCCCTTAGCACAGATACGCAGTATTTT. Protein sequence: CASSARSLSTDTQYF. The chain recombines TRBV25-1 with TRBJ2-3; D call uncertain. V was pared by 4 bases and J by 0 bases, with 11 bases between. Germline CDR1 and CDR2: MGHDK and SYGVNS. The length of the CDR3 is 15 residues.